This TCR beta chain emerged from a study of regulatory T cells in long-lasting Graves disease (dated by TCRdb to 2020 to 2023). The study in broad terms: Patients with newly diagnosed Graves' disease had been on antithyroid drugs for under 3 months. Persistent Graves' disease patients were compared with newly diagnosed Graves' disease patients by peripheral blood TCR sequencing and RNA sequencing. The study was conducted in China and was registered as a clinical trial. A total of 35 or so samples were covered by TCR sequencing, comprising approximately 13 persistent and approximately 20 newly diagnosed Graves' disease patients.

Interpreted using the paper, the time point label stands for: newly diagnosed GD, antithyroid drugs for less than 3 months. RNA was extracted from PBMCs in TRIzol for both TCR sequencing and RNA sequencing. Graves' disease was diagnosed according to American Thyroid Association guidelines. The patients came from an endocrinology department in Xi'an, China. Each patient gave 9 to 10 milliliters of peripheral blood, collected in an EDTA anticoagulant tube. Ficoll Paque Plus density gradient separation was used to isolate PBMCs, and no further T cell sorting was done. An Agilent 2100 Bioanalyzer and agarose gel were used to assess RNA quality, and a NanoDrop 2000 was used to measure RNA concentration. The research as a whole found: More public clonotypes were shared among persistent patients (under 3,000) than among newly diagnosed patients (more than 900). Only peripheral blood was studied, because thyroid tissue, the primary lesion, was inaccessible. Only the TCR beta chain was sequenced and analyzed. TRBV28, TRBJ1-2 and TRBJ2-5 were preferentially used in persistent disease, while TRBV20-1 and TRBJ2-1 were favored in newly diagnosed disease. Lower TCR Shannon entropy and fewer highly expanded clones were observed in persistent Graves' disease patients than in newly diagnosed patients, which suggested clonal expansion. As a limitation, the authors acknowledged that the small sample size may reduce accuracy.

CDR1 and CDR2 were assigned from the germline V gene as SGHTA and FQGNSA. The CDR3 covers 14 residues, taking in both the cysteine and the phenylalanine. The read is trimmed to its CDR3 DNA, 42 bases read in frame from base 1. The trim is 1 base for V and 2 bases for J, with a gap of 9 bases between the germline ends. To prepare the library, multiplex PCR was applied. For sequencing, an Illumina HiSeq 4000 was employed. To build TCR beta libraries, CDR3 regions were amplified by Arm-PCR using iRepertoire HTBI primers. PCR products were gel purified before sequencing. In the paper's pipeline: Across samples, 55 to 80 TRBV and 15 or so TRBJ segments were identified and used for gene usage analysis of CDR3 amino acid clonotypes. Filtered high-quality paired reads were merged into contigs using COPE and FqMerger. BLAST was used to align contigs to the IMGT TRBV, TRBD and TRBJ reference genes, and CDR3 was defined following IMGT. Clonotypes above 0.1% frequency were classified as highly expanded clones. Repertoire diversity was measured by Shannon entropy, and V-J evenness by the Gini coefficient. Clonotypes shared by more than one individual were considered public. In-frame beta chains were kept once TCRdb had trimmed the public reads at Q25 with fastp and called clones with MiXCR. Records with the same CDR3 protein are collapsed into one entry carrying the most frequent genes and DNA. The V and J calls follow TCRdb's processing rather than the paper's. The sample table contains 350,000 to 400,000 distinct CDR3 sequences; only one count was recorded for less than 20% of them. Of the sample, over 20% is held by the ten largest clones.

This clonotype was detected many times. Its target antigen remains unknown. Base-call qualities are not available, and no considerably larger clone is one nucleotide away. The rearranged chain carries TRBV7-2 and TRBJ2-7; the D gene assignment is ambiguous. The material sequenced was peripheral blood mononuclear cells (PBMCs), taken at new diagnosis, from a patient treated with antithyroid drugs. This TCR was recovered from a female donor with Graves disease. The sequenced DNA: TGTGCCAGCAGCTTAGAGCCAGGACCCTACGAGCAGTACTTC. It is translated as CASSLEPGPYEQYF.